This T cell receptor beta chain was profiled in a study of cytomegalovirus exposure and HLA in healthy donors. This CDR3 comprises 15 residues. Germline CDR1 and CDR2: SEHNR and FQNEAQ (reference sequence). Regarding the study as a whole: There were a few CMV-associated chains whose specificity for CMV antigens was confirmed in vitro. HLA alleles showed associations with 15,000 to 20,000 TCR beta sequences in a later analysis, at a 0.05 false discovery rate.

PCR used 60 Vbeta primers and 13 Jbeta primers. Repertoires were generated with immunoSEQ multiplex PCR, while TCRdb's copy carries only in-frame clones and drops some. The table lists 80,000 or so clones, roughly 82% of them singletons. On this clone: Antigen specificity is unknown.

The chain links TRBV7-9 to TRBJ2-5; 9 nucleotides align to TRBD1. The J call may not be correct, given that the DNA end is closer to TRBJ2-7. Material: PBMCs. This receptor was identified in a male donor in good health and CMV-seropositive. The CDR3 loop reads CASSSRDRVGYEQYF. For the CDR3, the DNA is TGTGCCAGCAGCAGCCGGGACAGGGTGGGCTACGAGCAGTACTTC.